These 7 T cell receptor beta chains share one sample of origin, sequenced in a study of OX40 agonist ivuxolimab in advanced cancers. Generated by immunoSEQ multiplex PCR, the TCRdb table keeps only in-frame clones and is missing some. The sample lists approximately 90,000 clones, roughly 87% occurring once. The source was CD4+ or CD8+ T cells sorted from blood, collected in a trial of the OX40 agonist ivuxolimab. These receptors were obtained from an adult with an advanced solid tumor such as melanoma, head and neck, liver or kidney cancer.

This chain's CDR3 is CASSPRTGVNTQYF. CDR3 sequence (DNA): TGTGCCAGCAGCCCCCGTACGGGGGTTAATACGCAGTATTTT. The chain recombines TRBV7-8 with TRBJ2-3; a possible D gene is TRBD2 (6 bases). V was clipped by 5 bases and J by 7 bases, with 16 bases between them. The CDR3 covers 14 residues. Germline CDR1 is SGHVS and CDR2 is FQNEAQ.

The CDR3 sequence: CASSPSTGRNTIYF. CDR3 bases: TGTGCCAGCAGCCCCTCGACAGGTAGAAACACCATATATTTT. The chain carries TRBV7-2 and TRBJ1-3; possibly TRBD1 for D (6 bases). The CDR3 totals 14 residues. V was clipped by 5 bases and J by 5 bases, with 13 bases between them. CDR1 is SGHTA, CDR2 FQGNSA, per germline.

J is TRBJ2-2 and V is TRBV7-2; D is undetermined. Trimming cost V 8 bases and J 6 bases, with 10 bases left between them. Germline CDR1 and CDR2: SGHTA and FQGNSA. The CDR3 runs to 12 residues. The DNA for the CDR3 is TGTGCCAGCCAAGATATCCCCGGGGAGCTGTTTTTT. This gives the protein CASQDIPGELFF.

The chain links TRBV5-4 to TRBJ1-2; D call uncertain. The germline gives CDR1 SGHNT, CDR2 YYREEE (reference sequence). The CDR3 runs 13 residues. Between the trimmed V and J ends, which lost 0 bases and 8 bases, there was a span of 11 bases. The CDR3 bases are TGTGCCAGCAGCTTGGCCGGGATAGGCGGCTACACCTTC. Translated: CASSLAGIGGYTF.

This chain connects TRBV7-2 to TRBJ2-2; 12 nucleotides match TRBD2. V dropped 5 bases and J dropped 6; count of bases not matched to a gene: 13. Germline CDR1 reads SGHTA; CDR2 reads FQGNSA. The CDR3 is 18 amino acids. The CDR3 DNA follows: TGTGCCAGCAGCCTACTCGGGCTAGCGGGGGGGCTCGCCGGGGAGCTGTTTTTT. Residues: CASSLLGLAGGLAGELFF.

The rearrangement joins TRBV28 to TRBJ1-3; no clear D. The CDR3 is 15 amino acids. Germline lookup yields CDR1 MDHEN and CDR2 SYDVKM. Trimming removed 7 bases from V and 4 bases from J, with 17 bases in between. The CDR3 here is CASTDTGAIGNTIYF. The DNA for the CDR3 is TGTGCCAGCACTGATACGGGCGCGATCGGAAACACCATATATTTT.

The chain recombines TRBV11-3 with TRBJ2-1; D is possibly TRBD2 (5 bases). Germline V gives CDR1 SGHNT, CDR2 YENEEA. There are 14 residues in the CDR3. V was clipped by 1 base and J by 8 bases, with 12 bases between them. The CDR3 DNA reads as TGTGCCAGCAGCTTAGGGACGGACTGGCATGAGCAGTTCTTC. This gives the protein CASSLGTDWHEQFF.